The 26 T cell receptor beta chains reported below all come from one sample, sequenced in a study of blood T cell repertoires in COVID-19. Method: immunoSEQ multiplex PCR; TCRdb's copy keeps in-frame clones and lacks some. The profile shows 120,000 to 150,000 clones, 80% of them singletons. Sequenced sample: peripheral blood. The origin of the receptors is a man in his sixties with active or convalescent COVID-19.

The genes are TRBV19 and TRBJ2-4; the match to TRBD1 covers 7 bases. The CDR3 has 14 amino acids. Germline V gene lookup returns CDR1 LNHDA and CDR2 SQIVND (reference sequence). V lost 9 bases and J lost 9; bases outside the gene matches: 14. The CDR3 nucleotides are TGTGCCAGCACCTCAGGGACAGCCATCCGCATTCAGTACTTC. Translation gives CASTSGTAIRIQYF.

The gene calls are TRBV7-2 and TRBJ2-5; D possibly corresponds to TRBD1 (5 bases). In germline, CDR1 is SGHTA, CDR2 FQGNSA. This CDR3 has 15 residues. V gave up 4 bases and J gave up 5 bases, with 17 bases separating them. The CDR3 is CASSSHSGMRETQYF. The CDR3 DNA sequence: TGTGCCAGCAGCTCACATTCAGGGATGAGGGAGACCCAGTACTTC.

The V call is TRBV2, the J call TRBJ2-1; 8 bases line up with TRBD1. The germline CDR1 and CDR2 sequences are SNHLY and FYNNEI. CDR3 length: 15 residues. The V segment lost 6 bases and the J segment 8 bases; nucleotides outside the gene matches: 12. The chain's CDR3 is CASSAYGTGKDEQFF. CDR3 nucleotide sequence: TGTGCCAGCAGCGCCTACGGGACAGGAAAGGATGAGCAGTTCTTC.

This chain uses TRBV28 with TRBJ2-7, with D hard to call. Looked up from germline, CDR1 is MDHEN and CDR2 is SYDVKM. Trimming stripped 4 bases from V and 2 bases from J, with 6 bases between. The CDR3 runs 12 residues. This CDR3 is CASSSDTYEQYF. DNA of the CDR3: TGTGCCAGCAGTTCTGACACCTACGAGCAGTACTTC. Complete variable domain (other parts from reference TRBV28 and TRBJ2-7): DVKVTQSSRYLVKRTGEKVFLECVQDMDHENMFWYRQDPGLGLRLIYFSYDVKMKEKGDIPEGYSVSREKKERFSLILESASTNQTSMYLCASSSDTYEQYFGPGTRLTVT.

The J gene is TRBJ1-2, the V gene TRBV28, with D possibly TRBD1 on 6 matching bases. Trimming removed 6 bases at V and 2 bases at J, with 13 bases between. The germline CDR1 and CDR2 sequences are MDHEN and SYDVKM. The CDR3 contains 14 residues. CDR3 in amino acids: CASSSGESNYGYTF. CDR3 DNA sequence: TGTGCCAGCAGCTCAGGGGAGTCAAACTATGGCTACACCTTC.

The CDR3 loop reads CSVARGRNNQPQHF. CDR3 bases: TGCAGCGTTGCCAGGGGAAGGAACAATCAGCCCCAGCATTTT. J is TRBJ1-5 and V is TRBV29-1; a weak D match, TRBD1 (6 bases). CDR3 length: 14 residues. From germline, CDR1 is SQVTM and CDR2 ANQGSEA. V was pared by 4 bases and J by 3 bases, with 13 bases between.

The V gene is TRBV28, the J gene TRBJ1-1; TRBD1 is a possible D gene (6 bases). V shed 1 base and J shed 6 bases, with 9 bases lying between them. Germline CDR1 MDHEN, CDR2 SYDVKM. The CDR3 is made up of 13 amino acids. CDR3 residues: CASSLYRVAEAFF. The CDR3 nucleotides are TGTGCCAGCAGTTTATACAGGGTCGCTGAAGCTTTCTTT.

The chain employs TRBV11-2 and TRBJ2-2; TRBD1 aligns across 9 bases. The CDR3 runs to 16 residues. The V gene end was trimmed by 5 bases and the J gene end by 0 bases; junction bases not matched to a gene: 4. Germline lookup yields CDR1 SGHAT and CDR2 FQNNGV. The CDR3 region has the DNA TGTGCCAGCAGCCCTGGGACAGGGTCGAACACCGGGGAGCTGTTTTTT. This encodes CASSPGTGSNTGELFF.

In nucleotides, the CDR3 is TGTGCCAGCAGCCAGACAGGGGACCGGGGCTACACCTTC. Encoded protein: CASSQTGDRGYTF. The chain combines TRBV3-1 (or the pseudogene TRBV3-2) with TRBJ1-2; 8 nucleotides line up with TRBD1. Germline V gene sequence: CDR1 LGHDT, CDR2 YNNKEL (reference sequence). Trimming took 3 bases from V and 8 from J; bases not matched to a gene: 5. This CDR3 contains 13 residues.

The chain employs TRBV28 and TRBJ1-1; the match to TRBD1 covers 7 bases. CDR1 MDHEN and CDR2 SYDVKM come from the germline V gene. V dropped 3 bases and J dropped 7; count of bases not matched to a gene: 5. The CDR3 spans 13 residues. CDR3 DNA sequence: TGTGCCAGCAGTTTCGGACAGGCCTTTGAAGCTTTCTTT. Amino acids: CASSFGQAFEAFF.

The chain recombines TRBV4-3 with TRBJ2-3; 10 bases line up with TRBD2. This CDR3 comprises 18 residues. V was clipped by 1 base and J by 4 bases; unmatched bases: 11. From germline, CDR1 is LGHNA and CDR2 YSLEER. The DNA for the CDR3 is TGCGCCAGCAGCCAAGCCTCCGGACTAGCGGTAACCCCAGATACGCAGTATTTT. This gives the protein CASSQASGLAVTPDTQYF.

The rearrangement uses TRBV11-2 and TRBJ1-4, with TRBD1 identical over 7 bases. The CDR3 is 13 residues long. The germline V gene has CDR1 SGHAT and CDR2 FQNNGV. The V segment lost 3 bases and the J segment 8 bases; nucleotides outside the gene matches: 3. CDR3 in DNA: TGTGCCAGCAGCTTGGCAGGGGGGGAAAAACTGTTTTTT. Translation: CASSLAGGEKLFF.

In the case of this clone: Other DNA sequences in this specimen translate into the identical CDR3. V and J are TRBV28 and TRBJ2-2; weak D call: TRBD2 (5 bases). The V gene lost 2 bases and the J gene lost 5 bases, with 6 bases spanning the gap. CDR3 length: 13 amino acids. CDR1 is MDHEN and CDR2 is SYDVKM in the germline V gene. The CDR3 sequence: CASSLRGTGELFF. In DNA form, the CDR3 reads TGTGCCAGCAGTTTACGGGGAACCGGGGAGCTGTTTTTT.

This sequence joins TRBV28 and TRBJ2-2; 9 bases map to TRBD1. Germline assignment: CDR1 MDHEN and CDR2 SYDVKM. The CDR3 runs to 16 residues. With 3 bases clipped from V and 5 bases from J, the junction kept 7 bases outside the gene matches. The CDR3 DNA follows: TGTGCCAGCAGTTTTGATGGGACAGGGTGGACCGGGGAGCTGTTTTTT. Translation: CASSFDGTGWTGELFF. Variable domain in full (rest from reference TRBV28 and TRBJ2-2): DVKVTQSSRYLVKRTGEKVFLECVQDMDHENMFWYRQDPGLGLRLIYFSYDVKMKEKGDIPEGYSVSREKKERFSLILESASTNQTSMYLCASSFDGTGWTGELFFGEGSRLTVL.

This clone has just one count. This chain joins TRBV9 and TRBJ2-1, with TRBD2 matching 12 bases. V gave up 3 bases and J gave up 4 bases; unmatched junction bases: 2. Germline loops: CDR1 SGDLS, CDR2 YYNGEE. The CDR3 length is 15 residues. This CDR3 is CASSGGLAGYNEQFF. Here the CDR3 DNA reads TGTGCCAGCAGCGGAGGACTAGCGGGGTACAATGAGCAGTTCTTC.

This chain uses TRBV9 with TRBJ2-2; tentative D call: TRBD2 (6 bases). This CDR3 has 15 amino acids. Per germline, CDR1 SGDLS and CDR2 YYNGEE. V dropped 2 bases and J dropped 5 bases, with 13 bases sitting between them. The CDR3 nucleotides read TGTGCCAGCAGCGTCTCTAGCGTGAGAACCGGGGAGCTGTTTTTT. It encodes CASSVSSVRTGELFF.

V usage is TRBV28 and J usage is TRBJ1-5; D is perhaps TRBD1 (5 bases). V was cut by 8 bases and J by 7 bases, with 18 bases left in between. Germline loops: CDR1 MDHEN, CDR2 SYDVKM. The CDR3 has 14 amino acids. The chain's CDR3 is CASGRDLGRQPQHF. The CDR3 DNA reads TGTGCCAGCGGCAGGGACCTTGGGAGGCAGCCCCAGCATTTT.

This clone came up once. The rearrangement links TRBV28 to TRBJ1-1, with D tentatively TRBD1 (6 bases). This CDR3 contains 14 residues. Trimming stripped 6 bases from V and 1 base from J, with 12 bases between. CDR1 is MDHEN, CDR2 SYDVKM, per germline. CDR3: CASRDLGANTEAFF. CDR3 DNA: TGTGCCAGCAGGGACTTGGGGGCGAACACTGAAGCTTTCTTT.

The CDR3 nucleotides are TGTGCCAGCAGTAGACAGGGGGCTGAGCCCCAGCATTTT. This gives the protein CASSRQGAEPQHF. V is TRBV6-2 or TRBV6-3 and J is TRBJ1-5, with 10 bases matching TRBD1. CDR1 and CDR2 from the germline V gene are MNHEY and SVGEGT. V lost 5 bases, J lost 8 bases, and 3 bases stayed unmatched. This CDR3 spans 13 amino acids.

The rearrangement links TRBV27 to TRBJ2-1, with 9 bases identical to TRBD2. The germline gives CDR1 MNHEY, CDR2 SMNVEV (reference sequence). There are 15 residues in the CDR3. V lost 4 bases, J lost 8 bases, and 9 bases stayed unmatched. CDR3 region: CASSSLAGVSYEQFF. CDR3 in DNA: TGTGCCAGCAGTTCGTTAGCGGGAGTGTCGTATGAGCAGTTCTTC.

The chain employs TRBV5-1 and TRBJ2-1; 9 nucleotides agree with TRBD1. The germline gives CDR1 SGHRS, CDR2 YFSETQ. V dropped 0 bases and J dropped 9; count of bases not matched to a gene: 7. The CDR3 contains 15 residues. As DNA, the CDR3 is TGCGCCAGCAGCTTGGCAACCGGGACAGGGAGTGAGCAGTTCTTC. It is translated as CASSLATGTGSEQFF.

The V call is TRBV6-4, the J call TRBJ1-1, with D hard to call. V shed 4 bases and J shed 5 bases, with 11 bases lying between them. The CDR3 spans 13 residues. Looked up from germline, CDR1 is MRHNA and CDR2 is SNTAGT. CDR3 region: CASSAGRGTEAFF. CDR3 DNA: TGTGCCAGCAGTGCGGGAAGAGGGACTGAAGCTTTCTTT.

CDR3 sequence (DNA): TGTGCCAGCAGTTTACTAACCCCGACGGGAGGGAGTTCACCCCTCCACTTT. Residues: CASSLLTPTGGSSPLHF. This sequence joins TRBV28 and TRBJ1-6; D unclear. Germline-derived CDR1 and CDR2 are MDHEN and SYDVKM. This CDR3 is built from 17 residues. Trimming pared 2 bases from V and 9 bases from J, leaving 20 bases between.

The chain carries TRBV7-9 and TRBJ2-2, with 8 bases aligning to TRBD2. The CDR3 extends over 14 amino acids. The V gene end was trimmed by 6 bases and the J gene end by 6 bases; junction bases not matched to a gene: 6. Germline V gene data show CDR1 as SEHNR and CDR2 as FQNEAQ (reference sequence). The CDR3 DNA sequence: TGTGCCAGCAGGAGGGCGGGAGGTGCCGGGGAGCTGTTTTTT. The encoded protein is CASRRAGGAGELFF. Filled out from reference TRBV7-9 and TRBJ2-2, the complete variable domain reads DTGVSQNPRHKITKRGQNVTFRCDPISEHNRLYWYRQTLGQGPEFLTYFQNEAQLEKSRLLSDRFSAERPKGSFSTLEIQRTEQGDSAMYLCASRRAGGAGELFFGEGSRLTVL.

The chain links TRBV7-2 to TRBJ1-5, with D unclear. The CDR3 is made up of 14 amino acids. V was trimmed by 5 bases and J by 4 bases, leaving 12 bases between them. Germline CDR1 SGHTA, CDR2 FQGNSA. The CDR3 bases are TGTGCCAGCAGCCCCGCTTCAGGTAATCAGCCCCAGCATTTT. Protein sequence: CASSPASGNQPQHF.

The chain combines TRBV7-2 with TRBJ2-3, with 10 bases aligning to TRBD1. Trimming at V came to 6 bases and at J to 3 bases, leaving 6 bases not matched to a gene. CDR1 and CDR2 (germline): SGHTA, FQGNSA. The CDR3 is made up of 15 amino acids. CDR3 nucleotide sequence: TGTGCCAGCAGTGTGGACAGGGGGAAGACAGATACGCAGTATTTT. This translates into CASSVDRGKTDTQYF.